These T cell receptor beta chains were read from a single sample in a study of coeliac disease. Clones were read by immunoSEQ multiplex PCR, and TCRdb kept only the in-frame ones, dropping some. The sample records under 4,500 clones, just over 60% being singletons. Sequencing input: intraepithelial lymphocytes from the gut. Source of these receptors: an older man with active celiac disease. The CDR3 runs from the conserved cysteine through the conserved F or W. A D gene is named only where the DNA matches it firmly. The size field is filled for only some rows; it gives once, few, many or a size class.

CDR3 length | J gene | D gene | V gene | clone size | CDR3 protein | CDR3 DNA
14 | TRBJ1-2 | NA | TRBV7-9 | NA | CASSLGTGTYGYTF | TGTGCCAGCAGCTTAGGAACAGGGACCTATGGCTACACCTTC
15 | TRBJ2-3 | TRBD2 | TRBV29-1 | large | CSVWTSTTSTDTQYF | TGCAGCGTATGGACTAGCACCACTAGCACAGATACGCAGTATTTT
14 | TRBJ1-5 | NA | TRBV6-1 | NA | CASRHEGALRPQHF | TGTGCCAGCAGACATGAGGGTGCCCTACGGCCCCAGCATTTT
16 | TRBJ2-1 | TRBD2 | TRBV28 | NA | CASSLLGTSGSYEQFF | TGTGCCAGCAGTTTATTAGGAACTAGCGGGAGCTATGAGCAGTTCTTC
14 | TRBJ2-1 | TRBD1 | TRBV10-2 | large | CASSESRQGHEQFF | TGCGCCAGCAGTGAGTCGAGACAGGGTCATGAGCAGTTCTTC
16 | TRBJ2-3 | TRBD2 | TRBV30 | NA | CAWGGLLAGVSDTQYF | TGTGCCTGGGGAGGGTTACTAGCGGGAGTATCGGATACGCAGTATTTT
14 | TRBJ2-7 | NA | TRBV2 | NA | CASRDSWGVYEQYF | TGTGCCAGCAGGGATAGCTGGGGGGTCTACGAGCAGTACTTC
12 | TRBJ1-2 | NA | TRBV6-5 | NA | CAIKDSIYGYTF | TGTGCCATCAAAGACAGCATCTATGGCTACACCTTC
15 | TRBJ1-5 | TRBD1 | TRBV7-2 | NA | CASSLVGGAGQPQHF | TGTGCCAGCAGCTTAGTAGGGGGCGCGGGTCAGCCCCAGCATTTT
12 | TRBJ1-4 | NA | TRBV29-1 | NA | CSVGHPNEKLFF | TGCAGCGTTGGGCACCCTAATGAAAAACTGTTTTTT
14 | TRBJ2-3 | TRBD1 | TRBV9 | NA | CASSVGQPRDTQYF | TGTGCCAGCAGCGTGGGACAGCCGAGGGATACGCAGTATTTT
14 | TRBJ2-7 | NA | TRBV7-3 | NA | CASSLGARENEQYF | TGTGCCAGCAGCCTGGGGGCCCGAGAGAATGAGCAGTACTTC
13 | TRBJ1-1 | NA | TRBV5-1 | NA | CASSQGFGTEAFF | TGCGCCAGCAGCCAGGGTTTCGGCACTGAAGCTTTCTTT
13 | TRBJ2-7 | TRBD1 | TRBV19 | NA | CASTNRQGYEQYF | TGTGCCAGTACCAATAGACAGGGCTACGAGCAGTACTTC
14 | TRBJ2-3 | NA | TRBV30 | few | CAWGVWGFTDTQYF | TGTGCCTGGGGTGTGTGGGGCTTCACAGATACGCAGTATTTT
15 | TRBJ2-1 | NA | TRBV7-2 | NA | CASRSTGGPYNEQFF | TGTGCCAGCAGATCGACAGGAGGCCCCTACAATGAGCAGTTCTTC
13 | TRBJ2-1 | NA | TRBV9 | NA | CASSVEQVNEQFF | TGTGCCAGCAGCGTGGAACAGGTCAATGAGCAGTTCTTC
16 | TRBJ2-7 | TRBD2 | TRBV11-2 | few | CASSPFAGTSSYEQYF | TGTGCCAGCAGCCCGTTTGCCGGGACTAGCTCCTACGAGCAGTACTTC
15 | TRBJ2-1 | NA | TRBV28 | NA | CASRTGSYSYNEQFF | TGTGCCAGCAGGACCGGGAGTTATTCCTACAATGAGCAGTTCTTC
14 | TRBJ1-4 | TRBD1 | TRBV7-9 | NA | CASTRTGVNEKLFF | TGTGCCAGCACCAGGACAGGGGTTAATGAAAAACTGTTTTTT
14 | TRBJ1-4 | TRBD1 | TRBV2 | NA | CASSIGTVNEKLFF | TGTGCCAGCAGCATAGGGACAGTTAATGAAAAACTGTTTTTT
14 | TRBJ2-7 | NA | TRBV5-1 | NA | CASSLAGVVYEQYF | TGCGCCAGCAGCTTGGCGGGGGTAGTGTACGAGCAGTACTTC
15 | TRBJ2-7 | NA | TRBV5-5 | few | CASSLPETGSYEQYF | TGTGCCAGCAGCTTGCCGGAAACAGGTTCCTACGAGCAGTACTTC
15 | TRBJ2-4 | TRBD1 | TRBV5-1 | few | CASSWGTGGPYIQYF | TGCGCCAGCAGCTGGGGGACAGGGGGACCGTACATTCAGTACTTC
17 | TRBJ2-3 | TRBD1 | TRBV5-6 | NA | CASSWGTGLLGTDTQYF | TGTGCCAGCAGCTGGGGGACAGGGCTTTTGGGCACAGATACGCAGTATTTT
15 | TRBJ1-5 | TRBD1 | TRBV7-8 | NA | CASSLEGAGNQPQHF | TGTGCCAGCAGCTTAGAGGGGGCCGGCAATCAGCCCCAGCATTTT
12 | TRBJ1-2 | NA | TRBV28 | few | CASSLSNYGYTF | TGTGCCAGCAGTCTGTCTAACTATGGCTACACCTTC
14 | TRBJ1-1 | NA | TRBV5-1 | NA | CASSLAGDLTEAFF | TGCGCCAGCAGCTTGGCAGGGGATCTCACTGAAGCTTTCTTT
15 | TRBJ1-6 | TRBD1 | TRBV6-6 | NA | CASRTDRVGNSPLHF | TGTGCCAGCAGGACAGACAGGGTCGGAAATTCACCCCTCCACTTT
15 | TRBJ2-7 | TRBD1 | TRBV15 | NA | CATSRDRDRGYEQYF | TGTGCCACCAGCAGAGATCGGGACAGGGGTTACGAGCAGTACTTC
14 | TRBJ2-7 | NA | TRBV19 | few | CASSPQTDSYEQYF | TGTGCCAGTAGTCCCCAGACAGACTCCTACGAGCAGTACTTC
14 | TRBJ2-5 | TRBD1 | TRBV11-3 | NA | CASSPGTGEETQYF | TGTGCCAGCAGCCCGGGGACAGGGGAAGAGACCCAGTACTTC
16 | TRBJ1-5 | NA | TRBV28 | NA | CASRPTGTRSNQPQHF | TGTGCCAGCAGACCCACCGGGACAAGAAGCAATCAGCCCCAGCATTTT
15 | TRBJ2-5 | TRBD2 | TRBV28 | NA | CASSFGLAGGETQYF | TGTGCCAGCAGTTTTGGACTAGCGGGGGGGGAGACCCAGTACTTC
16 | TRBJ1-5 | NA | TRBV19 | few | CASSTASGAWGQPQHF | TGTGCCAGTAGTACAGCTTCAGGGGCCTGGGGTCAGCCCCAGCATTTT